This T cell receptor beta chain was captured by sequencing in a study of blood T cell repertoires in COVID-19. CDR1 and CDR2 from the germline V gene are LNHDA and SQIVND (reference sequence). The CDR3 is 14 amino acids. With 8 bases removed from V and 4 bases from J, the gap between germline ends came to 15 bases. Data came from immunoSEQ multiplex PCR; TCRdb stores just in-frame clones and leaves some out. The sample has 30,000 to 35,000 clones; over 70% are singletons. The chain carries TRBV19 and TRBJ2-1; TRBD1 might be the D (7 bases). This clonotype was obtained from a man older than 75 with active COVID-19. Material for sequencing was peripheral blood. The DNA of the CDR3 is TGTGCCAGTTGGAGGGGGCGAGGTTACAATGAGCAGTTCTTC. The encoded protein is CASWRGRGYNEQFF.